This T cell receptor (beta chain) was profiled in a study of a mutant IDH1 vaccine in newly diagnosed glioma. Overall study results and limits: Changes in top peripheral clonotypes did not appear linked to pseudoprogression.

As for time point: baseline, week 1 (first vaccination visit). Treatment here: pre-vaccination baseline after standard-of-care therapy. Trimming at V came to 5 bases and at J to 1 base, leaving 17 bases not matched to a gene. There are 20 residues in the CDR3. The germline CDR1 and CDR2 sequences are SGHVS and FQNEAQ. With respect to this clone: What it recognizes is unknown.

Data came from immunoSEQ multiplex PCR; TCRdb stores just in-frame clones and leaves some out. The sample lists about 92,000 clones, approximately 83% occurring once. The sample here was PBMCs, taken from a glioma patient treated with radiotherapy, temozolomide or both. The V call is TRBV7-8, the J call TRBJ1-3; 10 nucleotides line up with TRBD1. The clonotype was recovered from a woman in her forties or fifties with glioma. CDR3 nucleotide sequence: TGTGCCAGCAGCCCACTTCAGACGGGACAGGGGATTAGTTCTGGAAACACCATATATTTT. Its protein is CASSPLQTGQGISSGNTIYF.